The 19 T cell receptor beta chains presented below share a single source sample, sequenced in a study of blood T cell repertoires in COVID-19 (TCRdb year 2020). Receptor amplification or capture employed the immunoSEQ multiplex PCR assay. The table was pulled from immuneACCESS by TCRdb, which kept in-frame rearrangements only. Such tables lose some clones; where checked, under half of the loss comes from unresolved V genes, and the rest has no known cause. This sample comprises about 210,000 clones, about 90% of them detected only once. The ten biggest clones cover approximately 8% of the sample. Sequenced material: PBMCs or T cells enriched from blood (not recorded which). The receptors were gathered from a young woman who had recovered from COVID-19.

CDR3 coding DNA: TGTGCCAGCAAAAGTATAGACTCAAGACCCACCCTTAATGAAAAACTGTTTTTT. Translated: CASKSIDSRPTLNEKLFF. V gene TRBV27 combines with J gene TRBJ1-4; no definite D call. Deletions cut 7 bases from V and 4 bases from J, with 25 bases between. In germline, CDR1 is MNHEY, CDR2 SMNVEV (reference sequence). CDR3 length: 18 amino acids.

The rearrangement joins TRBV28 to TRBJ2-5, with D perhaps TRBD1 (5 bases). Per the germline V gene, CDR1 is MDHEN and CDR2 is SYDVKM. Trimming shortened V by 5 bases and J by 1 base, and 11 bases separated the two germline ends. The CDR3 runs to 14 residues. CDR3 sequence: CASSVVGRQETQYF. The CDR3 nucleotides read TGTGCCAGCAGTGTAGTGGGGCGCCAAGAGACCCAGTACTTC.

The table lists this clone with a few counts. The chain joins TRBV7-6 to TRBJ2-3; D may be TRBD2 (7 bases). The CDR3 length is 15 residues. Germline assignment: CDR1 SGHVS and CDR2 FNYEAQ. Trimming stripped 1 base from V and 5 bases from J, with 13 bases between. CDR3 DNA sequence: TGTGCCAGCAGCTTAGGAGGGGGGGCTTTAGATACGCAGTATTTT. Amino acids: CASSLGGGALDTQYF.

The chain has TRBV10-3 and TRBJ1-1, with D hard to call. The CDR3 is 14 amino acids. Germline V gene data show CDR1 as ENHRY and CDR2 as SYGVKD. The germline V and J ends were trimmed by 6 bases and 1 base, with 12 bases remaining between them. The CDR3 DNA reads as TGTGCCATCAGGGGAGGTGGAGGGAACACTGAAGCTTTCTTT. Protein sequence: CAIRGGGGNTEAFF.

This chain links TRBV30 with TRBJ1-2; no reliable D call. Germline CDR1 and CDR2: GTSNPN and SVGIG (reference sequence). The CDR3 sequence is 12 residues long. The V and J ends lost 6 bases and 6 bases respectively, with 14 bases between them. CDR3 region: CACDILKDGYTF. For the CDR3, the DNA is TGTGCCTGTGACATACTGAAAGATGGCTACACCTTC.

This chain joins TRBV30 and TRBJ1-2; D uncertain. V was pared by 3 bases and J by 4 bases, with 12 bases between. Germline CDR1 reads GTSNPN; CDR2 reads SVGIG (reference sequence). This CDR3 has 13 amino acids. In DNA form, the CDR3 reads TGTGCCTGGAGGTATGCGGGCTCCTATGGCTACACCTTC. This sequence encodes CAWRYAGSYGYTF.

The chain couples TRBV27 to TRBJ1-1; D not resolved. This CDR3 spans 14 amino acids. Trimming shortened V by 2 bases and J by 0 bases, and 7 bases separated the two germline ends. In germline, CDR1 is MNHEY, CDR2 SMNVEV (reference sequence). This CDR3 reads CASSLNGLNTEAFF. CDR3 coding DNA: TGTGCCAGCAGTTTAAACGGTCTGAACACTGAAGCTTTCTTT.

This clone was detected only once. This chain joins TRBV6-1 and TRBJ2-7; 10 positions agree with TRBD1. Trimming at V came to 3 bases and at J to 4 bases, leaving 3 bases not matched to a gene. The germline V gene encodes CDR1 MNHNS and CDR2 SASEGT. The CDR3 is 14 amino acids. The CDR3 loop reads CASSEVDRGYEQYF. CDR3 in DNA: TGTGCCAGCAGTGAGGTGGACAGGGGGTACGAGCAGTACTTC.

This clone was detected only once. V gene TRBV6-5 combines with J gene TRBJ1-5; D is unclear. The V end was cut by 7 bases, the J end by 7 bases, with 11 bases between. CDR3 length equals 12 residues. Germline V gene lookup returns CDR1 MNHEY and CDR2 SVGAGI. The DNA of the CDR3 is TGTGCCAGCAAAAGGGCGGGGCAGCCCCAGCATTTT. It yields the protein CASKRAGQPQHF.

Written as DNA, the CDR3 is TGTGCCAGCAGTTTGGGCAGAATCTCCTACGAGCAGTACTTC. This gives the protein CASSLGRISYEQYF. This chain uses TRBV27 with TRBJ2-7; D unresolved. This CDR3 spans 14 amino acids. CDR1 MNHEY and CDR2 SMNVEV come from the germline V gene (reference sequence). V was pared by 3 bases and J by 0 bases, with 9 bases between.

The rearrangement joins TRBV19 to TRBJ2-3, with TRBD2 matching 10 bases. J was trimmed by 4 bases and V by 4 bases; bases with no gene match: 20. This CDR3 comprises 20 residues. Germline CDR1 and CDR2: LNHDA and SQIVND (reference sequence). The CDR3 loop is CASSKIWDNAGTSAADTQYF. The CDR3 nucleotides are TGTGCCAGTAGTAAGATTTGGGACAACGCCGGGACTAGCGCTGCAGATACGCAGTATTTT.

This chain joins TRBV3-1 (or the pseudogene TRBV3-2) and TRBJ2-7; D not certain. In germline, CDR1 is LGHDT, CDR2 YNNKEL (reference sequence). The CDR3 length is 12 residues. Trimming removed 3 bases at V and 3 bases at J, with 6 bases between. CDR3 nucleotide sequence: TGTGCCAGCAGCCAGGCCAACTACGAGCAGTACTTC. Translated: CASSQANYEQYF.

The V call is TRBV19, the J call TRBJ1-5; 9 bases match TRBD1. CDR1 LNHDA and CDR2 SQIVND come from the germline V gene (reference sequence). This CDR3 comprises 15 residues. With V trimmed by 5 bases and J by 7 bases, 9 bases remained unmatched. The CDR3 loop is CASSPKGTGTQPQHF. CDR3 nucleotides: TGTGCCAGTAGTCCAAAGGGGACAGGGACGCAGCCCCAGCATTTT.

The chain employs TRBV6-1 and TRBJ1-1, with TRBD1 matching 7 bases. The V gene end was trimmed by 2 bases and the J gene end by 6 bases; junction bases not matched to a gene: 6. The CDR3 is 14 residues long. Germline V gives CDR1 MNHNS, CDR2 SASEGT. CDR3 sequence (DNA): TGTGCCAGCAGTGAATTGGCAGGGGGTGCTGAAGCTTTCTTT. Translated: CASSELAGGAEAFF.

The chain uses TRBV6-5 and TRBJ2-7, with a possible D match to TRBD1 (6 bases). The CDR3 consists of 13 residues. Germline values: CDR1 MNHEY, CDR2 SVGAGI. V was clipped by 6 bases and J by 7 bases, with 16 bases between them. The CDR3 nucleotides are TGTGCCAGCAGCAGACTACAGGGACGGGAGCAGTACTTC. Translated, it gives CASSRLQGREQYF.

The V and J genes are TRBV7-8 and TRBJ2-2, with 7 nucleotides matching TRBD1. V lost 5 bases and J lost 5; bases outside the gene matches: 8. The germline CDR1 and CDR2 sequences are SGHVS and FQNEAQ. There are 15 residues in the CDR3. The CDR3 bases are TGTGCCAGCAGCCCGGGACAGCAACCAACCGGGGAGCTGTTTTTT. This translates into CASSPGQQPTGELFF.

V and J are TRBV6-1 and TRBJ1-1, with D possibly matching TRBD1 (5 bases). Germline V lookup: CDR1 MNHNS, CDR2 SASEGT. V lost 4 bases, J lost 0 bases, and 15 bases lay in between. The CDR3 consists of 16 residues. Here the CDR3 reads CASSVDKVFMNTEAFF. The DNA of the CDR3 is TGTGCCAGCAGTGTGGACAAAGTCTTCATGAACACTGAAGCTTTCTTT.

J is TRBJ1-5 and V is TRBV5-5; the D gene is possibly TRBD1 (6 bases). The CDR3 runs to 15 residues. Germline V gene data show CDR1 as SGHKS and CDR2 as YYEKEE (reference sequence). V was trimmed by 4 bases and J by 4 bases, leaving 15 bases between them. The CDR3 sequence is CASSPNLDRNQPQHF. The DNA for the CDR3 is TGTGCCAGCAGCCCTAACTTAGACAGGAATCAGCCCCAGCATTTT.

The rearrangement uses TRBV10-2 and TRBJ2-7, with TRBD2 identical over 8 bases. CDR1 and CDR2 from the germline V gene are WSHSY and SAAADI. The CDR3 spans 13 residues. Trimming cost V 3 bases and J 4 bases; bases outside gene matches: 2. The CDR3 loop is CASSEGLAYEQYF. Written as DNA, the CDR3 is TGCGCCAGCAGTGAAGGACTAGCTTACGAGCAGTACTTC.